This record looks at one T cell receptor beta chain sequence and its context. This sample was taken from a study of blood T cell repertoires in COVID-19. Here immunoSEQ multiplex PCR was the method, and the copy in TCRdb shows in-frame clones only, minus some. Of about 330,000 clones listed, over 75% are singletons. Clinical histories supplied by participants themselves formed the basis of cohort assignment. Donors in Cohort 3 counted as recovered after two negative PCRs, clearance, or symptom resolution. The CDR3 is made up of 13 amino acids. Germline loops: CDR1 PRHDT, CDR2 FYEKMQ (reference sequence). V shed 3 bases and J shed 6 bases, with 8 bases lying between them.

The sample comprised PBMCs or T cells enriched from blood (not recorded which). The chain employs TRBV13 and TRBJ2-2; tentative D call: TRBD2 (6 bases). The receptor was isolated from a woman aged 25 to 45 who had recovered from COVID-19. CDR3 sequence: CASSFGGPGELFF. In DNA, the CDR3 is TGTGCCAGCAGCTTCGGGGGACCCGGGGAGCTGTTTTTT.